A single TCR beta chain is shown here with its context. The data stem from a study of shared clonotypes between healthy human individuals. The CDR3 loop spans 15 amino acids. Germline loops: CDR1 MDHEN, CDR2 SYDVKM. V was clipped by 5 bases and J by 1 base, with 12 bases between them. Generated by immunoSEQ multiplex PCR, the TCRdb table keeps only in-frame clones and is missing some. The profile shows approximately 530,000 clones, roughly 95% of them singletons. This chain uses TRBV28 with TRBJ1-5, with D tentatively TRBD1 (5 bases). Material: naive CD4+ T cells sorted from blood. Subset meaning: CD45RA+ positively selected. The TCR sequence derives from a woman in her twenties or thirties in good health. CDR3 loop: CASSGDFLSNQPQHF. CDR3 bases: TGTGCCAGCAGTGGGGACTTCTTGAGCAATCAGCCCCAGCATTTT.